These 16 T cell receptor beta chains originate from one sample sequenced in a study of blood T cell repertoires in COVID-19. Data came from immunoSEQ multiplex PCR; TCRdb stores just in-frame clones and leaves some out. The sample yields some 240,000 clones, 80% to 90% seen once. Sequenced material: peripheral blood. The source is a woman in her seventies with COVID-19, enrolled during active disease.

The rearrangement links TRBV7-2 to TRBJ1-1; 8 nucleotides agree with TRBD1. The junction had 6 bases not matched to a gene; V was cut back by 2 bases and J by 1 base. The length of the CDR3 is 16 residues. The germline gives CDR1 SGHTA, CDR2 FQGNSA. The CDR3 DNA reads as TGTGCCAGCAGCTTAACGGGGACAGGACGGAACACTGAAGCTTTCTTT. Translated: CASSLTGTGRNTEAFF. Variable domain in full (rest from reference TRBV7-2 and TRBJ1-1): GAGVSQSPSNKVTEKGKDVELRCDPISGHTALYWYRQSLGQGLEFLIYFQGNSAPDKSGLPSDRFSAERTGGSVSTLTIQRTQQEDSAVYLCASSLTGTGRNTEAFFGQGTRLTVV.

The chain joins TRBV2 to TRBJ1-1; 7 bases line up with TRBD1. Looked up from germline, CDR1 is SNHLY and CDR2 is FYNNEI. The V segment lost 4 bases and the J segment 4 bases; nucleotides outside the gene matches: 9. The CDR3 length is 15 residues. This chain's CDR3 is CASSGGLAGGTEAFF. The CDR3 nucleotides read TGTGCCAGCAGTGGGGGCCTAGCAGGGGGCACTGAAGCTTTCTTT.

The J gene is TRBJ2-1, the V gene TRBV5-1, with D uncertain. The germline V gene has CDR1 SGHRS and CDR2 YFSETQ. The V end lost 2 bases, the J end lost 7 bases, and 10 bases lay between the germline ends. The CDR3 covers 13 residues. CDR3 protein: CASSFALGNEQFF. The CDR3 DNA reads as TGCGCCAGCAGCTTCGCTCTCGGGAATGAGCAGTTCTTC.

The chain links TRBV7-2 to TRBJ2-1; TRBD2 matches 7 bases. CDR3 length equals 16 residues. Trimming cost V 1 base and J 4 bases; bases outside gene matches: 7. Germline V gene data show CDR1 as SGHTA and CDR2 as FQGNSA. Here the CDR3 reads CASSLDGTIAYNEQFF. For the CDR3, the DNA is TGTGCCAGCAGCTTAGATGGGACTATCGCTTACAATGAGCAGTTCTTC.

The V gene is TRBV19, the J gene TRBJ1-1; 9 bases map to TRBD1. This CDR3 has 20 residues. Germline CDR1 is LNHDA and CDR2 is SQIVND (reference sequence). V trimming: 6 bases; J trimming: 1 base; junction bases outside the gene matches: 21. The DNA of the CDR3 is TGTGCCAGTAGATTCGCAGGTCGGGGGACAGGGTATTTTTGGAACACTGAAGCTTTCTTT. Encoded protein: CASRFAGRGTGYFWNTEAFF.

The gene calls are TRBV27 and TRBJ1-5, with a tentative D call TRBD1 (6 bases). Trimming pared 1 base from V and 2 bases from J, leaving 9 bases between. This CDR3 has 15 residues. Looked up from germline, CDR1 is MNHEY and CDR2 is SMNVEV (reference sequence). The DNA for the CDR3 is TGTGCCAGCAGTTTATATGCAGGGGGCAATCAGCCCCAGCATTTT. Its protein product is CASSLYAGGNQPQHF.

The CDR3 DNA reads TGTGCCAGCAGCTCAGGGACAGGGAGAACCTACGAGCAGTACTTC. Translated: CASSSGTGRTYEQYF. The chain carries TRBV5-4 and TRBJ2-7; 9 bases are shared with TRBD1. Per the germline V gene, CDR1 is SGHNT and CDR2 is YYREEE (reference sequence). The CDR3 is 15 residues long. V shed 3 bases, J shed 2 bases, and the junction held 6 bases outside the gene matches.

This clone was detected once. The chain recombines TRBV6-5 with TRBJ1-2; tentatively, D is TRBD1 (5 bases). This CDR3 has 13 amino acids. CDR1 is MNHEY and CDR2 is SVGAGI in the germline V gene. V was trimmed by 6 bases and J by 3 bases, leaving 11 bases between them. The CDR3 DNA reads TGTGCCAGCAGAACACCAGGGTACTATGGCTACACCTTC. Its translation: CASRTPGYYGYTF.

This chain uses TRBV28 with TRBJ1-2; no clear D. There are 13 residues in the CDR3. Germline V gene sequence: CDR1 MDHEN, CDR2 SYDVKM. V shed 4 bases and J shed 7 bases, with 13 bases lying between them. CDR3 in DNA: TGTGCCAGCAGTTCAACCGACAATCTTGGCTACACCTTC. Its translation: CASSSTDNLGYTF.

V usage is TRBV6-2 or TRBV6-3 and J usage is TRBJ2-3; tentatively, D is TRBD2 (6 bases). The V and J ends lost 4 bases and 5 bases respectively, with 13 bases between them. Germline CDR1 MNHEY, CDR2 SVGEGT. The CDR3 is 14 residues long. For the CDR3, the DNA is TGTGCCAGCAGTTTGATCCAGGGACTAGATACGCAGTATTTT. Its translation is CASSLIQGLDTQYF.

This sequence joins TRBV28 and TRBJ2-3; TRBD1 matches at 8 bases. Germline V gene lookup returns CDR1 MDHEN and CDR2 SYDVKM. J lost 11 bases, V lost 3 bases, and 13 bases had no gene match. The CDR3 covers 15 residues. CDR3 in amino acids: CASSFGDRRRYEQYF. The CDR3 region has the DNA TGTGCCAGCAGTTTTGGGGACAGGAGGAGATACGAGCAGTATTTT. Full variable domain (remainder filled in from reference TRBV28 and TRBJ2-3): DVKVTQSSRYLVKRTGEKVFLECVQDMDHENMFWYRQDPGLGLRLIYFSYDVKMKEKGDIPEGYSVSREKKERFSLILESASTNQTSMYLCASSFGDRRRYEQYFGPGTRLTVL.

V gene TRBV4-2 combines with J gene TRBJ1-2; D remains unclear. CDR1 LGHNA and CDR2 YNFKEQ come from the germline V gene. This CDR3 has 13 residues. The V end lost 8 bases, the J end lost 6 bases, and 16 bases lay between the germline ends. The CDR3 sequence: CASDNTQGDGYTF. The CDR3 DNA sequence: TGTGCCAGCGACAATACGCAAGGCGATGGCTACACCTTC.

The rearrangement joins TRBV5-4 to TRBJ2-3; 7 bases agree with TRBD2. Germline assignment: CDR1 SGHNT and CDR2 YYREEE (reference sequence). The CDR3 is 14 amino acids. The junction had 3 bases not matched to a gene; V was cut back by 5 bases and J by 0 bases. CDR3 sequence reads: CASRPGLSTDTQYF. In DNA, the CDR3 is TGTGCCAGCAGGCCGGGACTAAGCACAGATACGCAGTATTTT.

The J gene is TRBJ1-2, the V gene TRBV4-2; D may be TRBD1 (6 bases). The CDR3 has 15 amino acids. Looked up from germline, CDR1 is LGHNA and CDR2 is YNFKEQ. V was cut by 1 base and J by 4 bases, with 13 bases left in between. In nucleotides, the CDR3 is TGTGCCAGCAGCCAAGCCAGGACAGAGTTCTATGGCTACACCTTC. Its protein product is CASSQARTEFYGYTF.

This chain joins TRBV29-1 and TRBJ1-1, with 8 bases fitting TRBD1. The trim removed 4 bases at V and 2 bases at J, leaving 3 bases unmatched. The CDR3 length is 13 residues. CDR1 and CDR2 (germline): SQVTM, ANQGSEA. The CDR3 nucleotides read TGCAGCGTTGGGGCAGGGGGCAACACTGAAGCTTTCTTT. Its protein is CSVGAGGNTEAFF.

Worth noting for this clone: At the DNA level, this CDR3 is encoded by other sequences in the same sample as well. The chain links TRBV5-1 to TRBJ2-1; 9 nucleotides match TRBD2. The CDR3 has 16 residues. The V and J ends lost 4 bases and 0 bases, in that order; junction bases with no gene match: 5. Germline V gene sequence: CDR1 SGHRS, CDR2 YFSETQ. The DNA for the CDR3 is TGCGCCAGCAGCCCGCTTAGCGGGAGCTCCTACAATGAGCAGTTCTTC. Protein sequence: CASSPLSGSSYNEQFF.